This note documents a single T cell receptor beta chain sequence. CDR1 LGHDT and CDR2 YNNKEL come from the germline V gene (reference sequence). This CDR3 spans 18 amino acids. V lost 7 bases and J lost 0; bases outside the gene matches: 12. In the source study's methods: How many nucleated cells were present was estimated from reference gene primer amplification. This table comes from immunoSEQ multiplex PCR, and its TCRdb copy is limited to in-frame clones, with some not included. The D gene and trimming were derived from the DNA, and the V and J assignments and clone size from that table. The sample consists of roughly 200,000 clones, about 80% of them appearing once. This specimen comes from a study of blood T cell repertoires in COVID-19. Looking at the study overall: The samples span acute and convalescent COVID-19 from the United States, Italy and Spain. In each case, the material was cDNA or gDNA derived from T cells, B-cell-depleted T cells, or PBMCs.

The TCR comes from an elderly woman with COVID-19, enrolled during active disease. The chain employs TRBV3-1 (or the pseudogene TRBV3-2) and TRBJ2-6, with 7 positions matching TRBD1. The sequencing sample was made of peripheral blood. The CDR3 bases are TGTGCCAGCACCTTCCTCCCGGGACAGAACTCTGGGGCCAACGTCCTGACTTTC. Its translation: CASTFLPGQNSGANVLTF.